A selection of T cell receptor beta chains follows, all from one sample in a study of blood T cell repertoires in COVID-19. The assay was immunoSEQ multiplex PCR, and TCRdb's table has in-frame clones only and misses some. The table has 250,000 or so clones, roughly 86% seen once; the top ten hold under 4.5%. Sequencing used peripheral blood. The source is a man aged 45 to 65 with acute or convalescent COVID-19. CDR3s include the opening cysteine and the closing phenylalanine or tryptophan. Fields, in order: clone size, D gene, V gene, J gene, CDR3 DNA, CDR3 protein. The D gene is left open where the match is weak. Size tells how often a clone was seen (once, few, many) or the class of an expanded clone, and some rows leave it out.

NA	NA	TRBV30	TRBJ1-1	TGTGCCTGGAGTGAACCGGCTAAGCTACTTGCAGGGGTGTTTTGGGAAGCTTTCTTT	CAWSEPAKLLAGVFWEAFF
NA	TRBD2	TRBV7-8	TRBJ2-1	TGTGCCAGCAGCAACCCGGGACTAAACAATGAGCAGTTCTTC	CASSNPGLNNEQFF
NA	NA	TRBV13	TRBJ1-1	TGTGCCAGCAGCTACGGGGGAGGGGGACGACTGAACACTGAAGCTTTCTTT	CASSYGGGGRLNTEAFF
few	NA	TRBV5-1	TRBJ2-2	TGCGCCAGCAGCTCCGAGGGTACTTACACCGGGGAGCTGTTTTTT	CASSSEGTYTGELFF
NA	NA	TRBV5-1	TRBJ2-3	TGCGCCAGCAGCCGGACTTACAGGGCAGATACGCAGTATTTT	CASSRTYRADTQYF
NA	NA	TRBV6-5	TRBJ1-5	TGTGCCAGCAGTTACTCGACAAGTAGCAATCAGCCCCAGCATTTT	CASSYSTSSNQPQHF
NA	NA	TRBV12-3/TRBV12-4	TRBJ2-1	TGTGCCAGCAGCCACAGGAATGAGCAGTTCTTC	CASSHRNEQFF
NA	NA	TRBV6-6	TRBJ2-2	TGTGCCAGCAGTTACTCGTCTGCGTGGCGGACCGGGGAGCTGTTTTTT	CASSYSSAWRTGELFF
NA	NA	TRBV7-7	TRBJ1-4	TGTGCTAGCAGCCCGGGGACAACTAATGAAAAACTGTTTTTT	CASSPGTTNEKLFF
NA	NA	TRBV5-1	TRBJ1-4	TGCGCCAGCAAGGTAGACTCAACTAATGAAAAACTGTTTTTT	CASKVDSTNEKLFF